This T cell receptor beta chain was documented in a study of post-analysis software for immune sequencing data. Looking at the study overall: Patients with relapsing-remitting, secondary progressive and progressive-relapsing multiple sclerosis courses were all represented.

Findings of the study overall: Five TRBV segments, including TRBV5-6, TRBV5-1 and TRBV20-1, were more frequent in patients than controls. For normalized Chao1 diversity, multiple sclerosis patients scored significantly lower than controls did. Under the F measure, samples that were prepared in one batch clustered strongly together.

Germline values: CDR1 SQVTM, CDR2 ANQGSEA. The V end was cut by 6 bases, the J end by 1 base, with 12 bases between. CDR3 length: 13 residues. The TCR beta cDNA libraries carried unique molecular identifiers. Each batch of roughly 0.9 to 10 million T cells produced some 450,000 cDNA molecules. TCRdb ran MiXCR on the PCR reads and lists one entry per CDR3 protein. Of about 560,000 distinct CDR3 sequences detected, about 44% appear once; the ten largest clones hold 1.5% to 2%. Points on this clonotype: As yet, its antigen is unknown.

The sample was blood. J is TRBJ1-1 and V is TRBV29-1; a weak D match, TRBD1 (6 bases). This receptor was identified in a girl aged 5 to 17 with multiple sclerosis. The CDR3 DNA reads TGCAGCGTGGGACACGGGAGGAACACTGAAGCTTTCTTT. Amino acids: CSVGHGRNTEAFF.